This T cell receptor beta chain is from a study of T cells after yellow fever vaccination. Background on the study: Fractions of low cell number were prepared using SMART-Seq v4 Ultra Low Input. The study, taken as a whole, reports: Researchers report a weaker secondary response that nonetheless peaked faster, day 5 versus 15. Booster samples showed a return of most primary-vaccination clones (under 98% CD4, approximately 88% CD8).

This clonotype was found many times. The antigen is not known. UMIs and a universal primer site were added when TCR cDNA was made by 5'RACE template switching. Each CDR3 protein gets one entry after TCRdb re-called the 5' RACE reads with MiXCR. The sample comprises about 350,000 distinct CDR3 sequences, about 12% of which are singletons, and roughly 3.1% rests with the top ten. The V gene end was trimmed by 2 bases and the J gene end by 4 bases; junction bases not matched to a gene: 2. The CDR3 covers 14 residues. Germline lookup yields CDR1 SGHAT and CDR2 FQNNGV. Specimen: CD4+ T cells sorted from PBMCs, collected 15 days after the yellow fever booster vaccination. J is TRBJ1-2 and V is TRBV11-2, with 9 bases that match TRBD1. This sequence was found in a man younger than 35 who received the YFV17D yellow fever vaccine. The CDR3 region is CASSLLGQGYGYTF. In DNA form, the CDR3 reads TGTGCCAGCAGCTTATTGGGACAGGGCTATGGCTACACCTTC.